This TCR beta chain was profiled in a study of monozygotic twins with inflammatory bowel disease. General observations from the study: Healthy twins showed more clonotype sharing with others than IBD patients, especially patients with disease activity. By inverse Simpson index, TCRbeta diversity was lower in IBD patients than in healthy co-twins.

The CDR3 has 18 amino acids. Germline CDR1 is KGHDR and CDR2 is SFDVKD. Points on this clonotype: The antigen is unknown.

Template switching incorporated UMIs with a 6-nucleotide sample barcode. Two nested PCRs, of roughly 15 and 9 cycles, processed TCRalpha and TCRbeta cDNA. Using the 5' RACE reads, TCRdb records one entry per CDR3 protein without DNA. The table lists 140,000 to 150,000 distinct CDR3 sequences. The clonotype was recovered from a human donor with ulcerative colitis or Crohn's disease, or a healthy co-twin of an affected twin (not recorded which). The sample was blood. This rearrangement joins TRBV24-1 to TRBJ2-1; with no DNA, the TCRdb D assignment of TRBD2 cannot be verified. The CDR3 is CATSDLSSGPLQYNEQFF.